This TCR beta chain was observed in a study of cytomegalovirus exposure and HLA in healthy donors. Study-wide background: HLA-typed donors were the source of about 85 million unique TCRs, which an early data release held. Study results and limitations: A later analysis reported that several of the most significant clusters appeared to be linked to common viral pathogens, among them Epstein-Barr virus. The study carried out a later analysis of TCR beta sequences. It associated 16,951 of them with specific HLA alleles at a false discovery rate of 0.05.

The PCR was carried out with 60 Vbeta primers and 13 Jbeta primers. Sequencing was performed with immunoSEQ multiplex PCR; in TCRdb, only in-frame clones are kept and a portion is missing. The table has fewer than 250,000 clones, around 75% seen once. The ends were cut back, 5 bases at V and 4 bases at J, with 17 bases in the middle. Germline assignment: CDR1 LNHDA and CDR2 SQIVND (reference sequence). The CDR3 covers 15 residues. Comments on this clone: The antigen is not known.

This sequence joins TRBV19 and TRBJ2-5, with a weak D call TRBD2 (7 bases). Input material: PBMCs. This clonotype was obtained from a woman aged 25 to 45 in good health and CMV-seropositive. CDR3 bases: TGTGCCAGTAGTCGGGAAGGGGGGGCTGGAGAGACCCAGTACTTC. Amino acids: CASSREGGAGETQYF. Filled out from reference TRBV19 and TRBJ2-5, the complete variable domain reads DGGITQSPKYLFRKEGQNVTLSCEQNLNHDAMYWYRQDPGQGLRLIYYSQIVNDFQKGDIAEGYSVSREKKESFPLTVTSAQKNPTAFYLCASSREGGAGETQYFGPGTRLLVL.